Following are 23 T cell receptor beta chains from one sample sequenced in a study of blood T cell repertoires in COVID-19. Repertoires were generated with immunoSEQ multiplex PCR, while TCRdb's copy carries only in-frame clones and drops some. This table has about 48,000 clones, 70% to 90% appearing once. Sequencing was carried out using peripheral blood. The receptors here all came from a woman aged 80 or over with acute or convalescent COVID-19.

The V call is TRBV7-2, the J call TRBJ1-5; D gene unclear. Germline values: CDR1 SGHTA, CDR2 FQGNSA. There are 14 residues in the CDR3. V lost 2 bases and J 4 bases, leaving 9 bases between the germline ends. In nucleotides, the CDR3 is TGTGCCAGCAGCTTAAAGTCAGGTAATCAGCCCCAGCATTTT. This translates into CASSLKSGNQPQHF.

The chain carries TRBV30 and TRBJ1-6, with D possibly being TRBD1 (5 bases). Germline V gives CDR1 GTSNPN, CDR2 SVGIG (reference sequence). The CDR3 spans 12 residues. Deletions cut 2 bases from V and 7 bases from J, with 6 bases between. The CDR3 loop is CAWSPGNSPLHF. The CDR3, as DNA: TGTGCCTGGAGTCCAGGGAATTCACCCCTCCACTTT.

The chain carries TRBV7-9 and TRBJ1-1; D is unclear. The length of the CDR3 is 15 residues. The germline V gene encodes CDR1 SEHNR and CDR2 FQNEAQ (reference sequence). Trimming shortened V by 4 bases and J by 3 bases, and 15 bases separated the two germline ends. In DNA form, the CDR3 reads TGTGCCAGCAGCTCCCCCGGGGTCCGCTACACTGAAGCTTTCTTT. Its protein is CASSSPGVRYTEAFF.

V gene TRBV2 combines with J gene TRBJ1-2; TRBD1 matches 9 bases. This CDR3 has 14 residues. CDR1 and CDR2 from the germline V gene are SNHLY and FYNNEI. V was clipped by 6 bases and J by 8 bases; unmatched bases: 10. The chain's CDR3 is CASRALTGGLGYTF. The CDR3 DNA sequence: TGTGCCAGCAGGGCCCTTACAGGGGGCTTAGGCTACACCTTC.

This chain joins TRBV3-1 (or the pseudogene TRBV3-2) and TRBJ2-4; TRBD1 agrees at 9 bases. The germline CDR1 and CDR2 sequences are LGHDT and YNNKEL (reference sequence). The J segment lost 9 bases and the V segment lost 4 bases, leaving 7 bases of the junction unmatched. The CDR3 totals 14 residues. The CDR3 sequence is CASSPKTGGGIQYF. CDR3 nucleotide sequence: TGTGCCAGCAGCCCGAAGACAGGGGGTGGCATTCAGTACTTC.

V usage is TRBV12-5 and J usage is TRBJ1-2, with a possible D match to TRBD1 (5 bases). V lost 1 base to trimming and J lost 4 bases, with 7 bases between them. Germline CDR1 is LGHNT and CDR2 is FRNRAP. The CDR3 contains 13 residues. The CDR3 DNA follows: TGTGCTAGTGGTTTGGGAGACAGCTATGGCTACACCTTC. This encodes CASGLGDSYGYTF.

The chain links TRBV4-1 to TRBJ1-1; TRBD1 agrees at 7 bases. This CDR3 is built from 14 residues. CDR1 is MGHRA and CDR2 is YSYEKL in the germline V gene. J gave up 6 bases and V 4 bases, and 8 bases lay outside the gene matches. This CDR3 is CASSLGGNPPEAFF. The CDR3 DNA reads TGCGCCAGCAGCCTAGGGGGCAACCCACCTGAAGCTTTCTTT.

This chain joins TRBV7-9 and TRBJ2-6; 7 bases line up with TRBD1. The germline gives CDR1 SEHNR, CDR2 FQNEAQ (reference sequence). There are 18 residues in the CDR3. The ends lost 5 bases at V and 1 base at J; junction bases unmatched: 11. In nucleotides, the CDR3 is TGTGCCAGCAGCACGGGACAGCCTCAGTCGTCTGGGGCCAACGTCCTGACTTTC. It translates to CASSTGQPQSSGANVLTF.

V and J are TRBV6-1 and TRBJ1-2; possibly TRBD1 for D (6 bases). The CDR3 extends over 11 amino acids. V was clipped by 3 bases and J by 8 bases, with 7 bases between them. The V gene's germline CDR1 is MNHNS and CDR2 SASEGT. CDR3 in amino acids: CASSDRGGYTF. The CDR3 bases are TGTGCCAGCAGTGACAGGGGCGGCTACACCTTC.

The gene calls are TRBV29-1 and TRBJ1-2; possibly TRBD1 for D (6 bases). Trimming took off 7 bases at V and 5 bases at J, with 11 bases between the two ends. The germline gives CDR1 SQVTM, CDR2 ANQGSEA. There are 11 residues in the CDR3. This chain's CDR3 is CSAGQQYGYTF. DNA for the CDR3: TGCAGCGCTGGACAGCAATATGGCTACACCTTC.

V usage is TRBV25-1 and J usage is TRBJ1-6; D might be TRBD1 (5 bases). Trimming removed 5 bases at V and 12 bases at J, with 20 bases between. CDR1 is MGHDK and CDR2 is SYGVNS in the germline V gene. The CDR3 is 15 residues long. The CDR3 nucleotides are TGTGCCAGCAGTAACGCGGGAGGTAGGGGTGAACCCCTCCACTTT. Amino acids: CASSNAGGRGEPLHF. The variable domain in full, with the rest retrieved from reference TRBV25-1 and TRBJ1-6, is EADIYQTPRYLVIGTGKKITLECSQTMGHDKMYWYQQDPGMELHLIHYSYGVNSTEKGDLSSESTVSRIRTEHFPLTLESARPSHTSQYLCASSNAGGRGEPLHFGNGTRLTVT.

With respect to this clone: Germline and junction disagree at one end, which may indicate a read error. The chain employs TRBV4-2 and TRBJ1-2; D is unclear. The CDR3 is 11 amino acids. Germline CDR1 is LGHNA and CDR2 is YNFKEQ. The CDR3 DNA is TGTGCCAGCAGCCAAGATGTGGAGATTTACTTC. Translation gives CASSQDVEIYF.

The CDR3 reads CSVVPLAGGQETQYF. The CDR3 DNA reads as TGCAGCGTTGTTCCTCTAGCGGGGGGCCAAGAGACCCAGTACTTC. This chain uses TRBV29-1 with TRBJ2-5; TRBD2 agrees at 11 bases. The CDR3 spans 15 residues. V trimming: 4 bases; J trimming: 1 base; junction bases outside the gene matches: 5. CDR1 and CDR2 from the germline V gene are SQVTM and ANQGSEA.

This sequence joins TRBV6-1 and TRBJ2-5; perhaps TRBD1 as D (5 bases). Trimming removed 2 bases at V and 2 bases at J, with 6 bases between. Germline CDR1 is MNHNS and CDR2 is SASEGT. The CDR3 has 13 residues. DNA of the CDR3: TGTGCCAGCAGTGAACAGGGACAAGAGACCCAGTACTTC. It is translated as CASSEQGQETQYF.

The chain links TRBV6-1 to TRBJ2-7; perhaps TRBD2 as D (6 bases). This CDR3 has 17 residues. From germline, CDR1 is MNHNS and CDR2 SASEGT. The V gene lost 3 bases and the J gene lost 0 bases, with 18 bases spanning the gap. CDR3 DNA sequence: TGTGCCAGCAGTGATAGAATGGCGGGGCAGGGCTCCTACGAGCAGTACTTC. It is translated as CASSDRMAGQGSYEQYF.

The rearrangement uses TRBV5-1 and TRBJ2-2; D is possibly TRBD1 (5 bases). The germline gives CDR1 SGHRS, CDR2 YFSETQ. V dropped 0 bases and J dropped 0 bases, with 6 bases sitting between them. The CDR3 is 15 amino acids. The CDR3 sequence: CASSLGRANTGELFF. The CDR3, as DNA: TGCGCCAGCAGCTTGGGCAGGGCGAACACCGGGGAGCTGTTTTTT. Full variable domain (rest looked up from reference TRBV5-1 and TRBJ2-2): KAGVTQTPRYLIKTRGQQVTLSCSPISGHRSVSWYQQTPGQGLQFLFEYFSETQRNKGNFPGRFSGRQFSNSRSEMNVSTLELGDSALYLCASSLGRANTGELFFGEGSRLTVL.

The table lists this clone with a few counts. The rearrangement uses TRBV7-2 and TRBJ1-6; a weak D match, TRBD1 (6 bases). The germline gives CDR1 SGHTA, CDR2 FQGNSA. There are 13 residues in the CDR3. Between the trimmed V and J ends, which lost 4 bases and 9 bases, there was a span of 10 bases. The CDR3 DNA reads TGTGCCAGCAGCTCCCAGGGGCGTTCACCCCTCCACTTT. It specifies CASSSQGRSPLHF.

The chain is built from TRBV18 and TRBJ2-7; 7 bases agree with TRBD1. Germline trimming cut 3 bases from V and 3 bases from J; bases unmatched to any gene: 5. Germline V gives CDR1 KGHSH, CDR2 LQKENI. The CDR3 length is 14 residues. In nucleotides, the CDR3 is TGTGCCAGCTCACCGGGGACAGTGGACTACGAGCAGTACTTC. Translation: CASSPGTVDYEQYF.

This clone was counted a single time. The rearrangement joins TRBV5-4 to TRBJ2-2; 7 bases are a match to TRBD1. V lost 4 bases to trimming and J lost 3 bases; unmatched junction nucleotides: 9. This CDR3 is 16 amino acids long. The germline V gene encodes CDR1 SGHNT and CDR2 YYREEE (reference sequence). The CDR3, as DNA: TGTGCCAGCAGCGCCCTCGTCCAGGGGGACACCGGGGAGCTGTTTTTT. The encoded protein is CASSALVQGDTGELFF. The whole variable domain, remainder taken from reference TRBV5-4 and TRBJ2-2, is ETGVTQSPTHLIKTRGQQVTLRCSSQSGHNTVSWYQQALGQGPQFIFQYYREEENGRGNFPPRFSGLQFPNYSSELNVNALELDDSALYLCASSALVQGDTGELFFGEGSRLTVL.

J is TRBJ2-6 and V is TRBV5-6; perhaps TRBD2 as D (6 bases). The germline V gene has CDR1 SGHDT and CDR2 YYEEEE. Trimming cost V 2 bases and J 1 base, with 7 bases left between them. This CDR3 spans 15 amino acids. This chain's CDR3 is CASSFGGSGANVLTF. For the CDR3, the DNA is TGTGCCAGCAGCTTCGGGGGATCTGGGGCCAACGTCCTGACTTTC.

This clone appeared a single time. V and J are TRBV24-1 and TRBJ1-2; D ambiguous. The CDR3 runs 14 residues. V lost 4 bases and J lost 4, with 12 bases in between. Per the germline V gene, CDR1 is KGHDR and CDR2 is SFDVKD. The CDR3 DNA follows: TGTGCCACCAGTGACAACGGACTGCCCTATGGCTACACCTTC. This sequence encodes CATSDNGLPYGYTF.

The chain links TRBV11-1 to TRBJ1-1, with D uncertain. Looked up from germline, CDR1 is SGHAT and CDR2 is FQDESV (reference sequence). This CDR3 region has 15 residues. With 4 bases removed from V and 0 bases from J, the gap between germline ends came to 12 bases. CDR3 residues: CASSSFDHMNTEAFF. The CDR3 bases are TGTGCCAGCAGCTCCTTCGATCACATGAACACTGAAGCTTTCTTT.

This chain joins TRBV24-1 and TRBJ1-2; maybe TRBD1 (5 bases). The CDR3 covers 14 residues. Germline V CDR1 and CDR2: KGHDR, SFDVKD. Trimming shortened V by 4 bases and J by 4 bases, and 12 bases separated the two germline ends. The CDR3 is CATSDGSRGYGYTF. CDR3 sequence (DNA): TGTGCCACCAGTGACGGGTCTAGGGGCTATGGCTACACCTTC.